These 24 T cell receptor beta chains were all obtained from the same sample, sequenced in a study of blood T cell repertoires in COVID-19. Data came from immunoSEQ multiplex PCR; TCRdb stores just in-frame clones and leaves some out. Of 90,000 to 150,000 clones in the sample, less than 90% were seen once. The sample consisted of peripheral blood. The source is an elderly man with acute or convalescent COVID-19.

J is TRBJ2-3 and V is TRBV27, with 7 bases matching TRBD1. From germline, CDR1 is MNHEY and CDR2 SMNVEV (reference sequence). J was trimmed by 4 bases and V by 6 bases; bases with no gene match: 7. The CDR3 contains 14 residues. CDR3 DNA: TGTGCCAGCAGCTCCAACAGGGGCCCAGATACGCAGTATTTT. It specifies CASSSNRGPDTQYF.

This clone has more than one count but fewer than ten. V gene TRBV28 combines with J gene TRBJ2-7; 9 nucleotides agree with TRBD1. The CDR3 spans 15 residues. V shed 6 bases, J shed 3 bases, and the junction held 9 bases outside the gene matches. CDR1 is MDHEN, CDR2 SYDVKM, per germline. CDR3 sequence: CASSRPGQGHYEQYF. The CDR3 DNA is TGTGCCAGCAGCCGACCGGGACAGGGCCACTACGAGCAGTACTTC.

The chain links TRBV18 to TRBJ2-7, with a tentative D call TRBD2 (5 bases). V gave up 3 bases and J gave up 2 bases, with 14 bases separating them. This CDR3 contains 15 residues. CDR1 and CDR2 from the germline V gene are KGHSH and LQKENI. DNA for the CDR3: TGTGCCAGCTCACCGCCTTCTGGGAGCGCCTACGAGCAGTACTTC. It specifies CASSPPSGSAYEQYF.

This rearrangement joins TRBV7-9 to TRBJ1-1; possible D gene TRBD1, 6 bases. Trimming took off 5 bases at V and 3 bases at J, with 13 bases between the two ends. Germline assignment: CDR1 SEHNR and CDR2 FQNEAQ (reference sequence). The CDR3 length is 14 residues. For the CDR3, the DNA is TGTGCCAGCAGCCCTACAGGGTATGACACTGAAGCTTTCTTT. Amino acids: CASSPTGYDTEAFF.

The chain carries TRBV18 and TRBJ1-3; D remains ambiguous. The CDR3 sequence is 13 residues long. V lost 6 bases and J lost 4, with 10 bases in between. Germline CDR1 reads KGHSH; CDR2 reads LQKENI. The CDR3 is CASSPPTGNTIYF. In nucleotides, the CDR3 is TGTGCCAGCTCCCCCCCAACAGGAAACACCATATATTTT.

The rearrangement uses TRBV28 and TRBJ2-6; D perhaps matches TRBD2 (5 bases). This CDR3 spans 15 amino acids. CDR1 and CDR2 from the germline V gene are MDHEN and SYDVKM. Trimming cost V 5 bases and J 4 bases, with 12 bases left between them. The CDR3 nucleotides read TGTGCCAGCAGTCCCGGGGAATTCGGGGCCAACGTCCTGACTTTC. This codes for CASSPGEFGANVLTF.

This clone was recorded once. In DNA, the CDR3 is TGTGCCACCGACCTGACAGGGATGGGCACTGAAGCTTTCTTT. Protein sequence: CATDLTGMGTEAFF. The J gene is TRBJ1-1, the V gene TRBV2; 7 positions agree with TRBD1. V trimming: 10 bases; J trimming: 4 bases; junction bases outside the gene matches: 12. The CDR3 extends over 14 amino acids. The germline gives CDR1 SNHLY, CDR2 FYNNEI.

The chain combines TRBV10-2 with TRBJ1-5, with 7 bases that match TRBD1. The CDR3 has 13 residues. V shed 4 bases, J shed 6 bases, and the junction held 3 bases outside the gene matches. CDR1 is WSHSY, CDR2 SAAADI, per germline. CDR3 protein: CASSAQGPQPQHF. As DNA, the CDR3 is TGCGCCAGCAGTGCACAGGGGCCTCAGCCCCAGCATTTT.

The CDR3 nucleotides read TGTGCCAGTAGTATAGGGGAGCATCAGCCCCAGCATTTT. This gives the protein CASSIGEHQPQHF. The chain carries TRBV19 and TRBJ1-5, with D unresolved. This CDR3 has 13 residues. Germline lookup yields CDR1 LNHDA and CDR2 SQIVND (reference sequence). V lost 1 base to trimming and J lost 5 bases, with 6 bases between them. Full variable domain (outside the CDR3, taken from reference TRBV19 and TRBJ1-5): DGGITQSPKYLFRKEGQNVTLSCEQNLNHDAMYWYRQDPGQGLRLIYYSQIVNDFQKGDIAEGYSVSREKKESFPLTVTSAQKNPTAFYLCASSIGEHQPQHFGDGTRLSIL.

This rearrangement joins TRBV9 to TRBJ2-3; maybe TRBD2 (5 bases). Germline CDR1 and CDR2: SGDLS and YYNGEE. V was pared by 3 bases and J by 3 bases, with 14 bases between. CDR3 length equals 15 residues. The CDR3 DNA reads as TGTGCCAGCAGCGGCGCATCTCGGAGGACAGATACGCAGTATTTT. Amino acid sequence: CASSGASRRTDTQYF. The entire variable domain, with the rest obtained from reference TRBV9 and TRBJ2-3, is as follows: DSGVTQTPKHLITATGQRVTLRCSPRSGDLSVYWYQQSLDQGLQFLIQYYNGEERAKGNILERFSAQQFPDLHSELNLSSLELGDSALYFCASSGASRRTDTQYFGPGTRLTVL.

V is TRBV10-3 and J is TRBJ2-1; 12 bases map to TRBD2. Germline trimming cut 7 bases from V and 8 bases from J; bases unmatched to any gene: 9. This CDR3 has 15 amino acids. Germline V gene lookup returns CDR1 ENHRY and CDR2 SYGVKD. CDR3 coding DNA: TGTGCCATCAAGACTAGCGGGAGAGTTGTAGATGAGCAGTTCTTC. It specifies CAIKTSGRVVDEQFF.

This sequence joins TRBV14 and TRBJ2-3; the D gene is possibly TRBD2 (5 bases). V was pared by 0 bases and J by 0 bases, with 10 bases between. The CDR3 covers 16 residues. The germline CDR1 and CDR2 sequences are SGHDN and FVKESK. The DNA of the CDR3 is TGTGCCAGCAGCCAAGATAGGAGGTCTAGCACAGATACGCAGTATTTT. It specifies CASSQDRRSSTDTQYF.

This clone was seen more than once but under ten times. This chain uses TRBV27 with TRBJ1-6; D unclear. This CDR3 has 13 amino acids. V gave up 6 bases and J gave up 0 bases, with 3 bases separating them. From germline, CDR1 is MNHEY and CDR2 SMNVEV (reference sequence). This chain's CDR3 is CASRSSYNSPLHF. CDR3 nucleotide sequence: TGTGCCAGCAGGAGCTCCTATAATTCACCCCTCCACTTT.

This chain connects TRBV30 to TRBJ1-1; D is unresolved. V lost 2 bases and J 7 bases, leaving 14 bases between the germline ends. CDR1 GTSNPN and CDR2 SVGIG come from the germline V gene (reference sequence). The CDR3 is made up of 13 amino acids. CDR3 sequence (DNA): TGTGCCTGGAGTCCTATCGCCCCTGGTGAAGCTTTCTTT. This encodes CAWSPIAPGEAFF. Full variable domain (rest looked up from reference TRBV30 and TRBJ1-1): SQTIHQWPATLVQPVGSPLSLECTVEGTSNPNLYWYRQAAGRGLQLLFYSVGIGQISSEVPQNLSASRPQDRQFILSSKKLLLSDSGFYLCAWSPIAPGEAFFGQGTRLTVV.

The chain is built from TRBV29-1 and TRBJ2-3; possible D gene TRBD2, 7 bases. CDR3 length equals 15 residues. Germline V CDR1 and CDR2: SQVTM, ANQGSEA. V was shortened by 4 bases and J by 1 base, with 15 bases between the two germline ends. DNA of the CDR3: TGCAGCGTTGCGACGGGGGGCGCAGGCACAGATACGCAGTATTTT. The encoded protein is CSVATGGAGTDTQYF.

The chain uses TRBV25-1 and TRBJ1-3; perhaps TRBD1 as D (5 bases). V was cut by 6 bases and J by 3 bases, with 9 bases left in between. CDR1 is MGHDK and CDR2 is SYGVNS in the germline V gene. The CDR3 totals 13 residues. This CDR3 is CASRGLGGNTIYF. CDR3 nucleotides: TGTGCCAGCAGGGGGCTGGGTGGAAACACCATATATTTT.

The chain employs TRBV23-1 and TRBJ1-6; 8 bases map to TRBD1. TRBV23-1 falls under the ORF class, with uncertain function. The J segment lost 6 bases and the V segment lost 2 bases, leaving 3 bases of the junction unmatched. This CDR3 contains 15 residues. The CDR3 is CASSQVDRGNSPLHF. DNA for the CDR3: TGCGCCAGCAGTCAAGTCGACAGGGGTAATTCACCCCTCCACTTT.

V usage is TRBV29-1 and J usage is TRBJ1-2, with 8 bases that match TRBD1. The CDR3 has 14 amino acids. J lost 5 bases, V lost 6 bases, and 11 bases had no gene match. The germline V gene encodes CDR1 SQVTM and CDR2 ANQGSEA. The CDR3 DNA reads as TGCAGCGTCGCCGCGGCAGGGGGCCGGTATGGCTACACCTTC. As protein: CSVAAAGGRYGYTF.

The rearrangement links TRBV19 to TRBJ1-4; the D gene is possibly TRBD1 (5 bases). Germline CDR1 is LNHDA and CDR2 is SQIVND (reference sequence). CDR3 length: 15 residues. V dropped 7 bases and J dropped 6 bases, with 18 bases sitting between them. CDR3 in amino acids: CASTRGAGIDEKLFF. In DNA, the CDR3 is TGTGCCAGTACTAGGGGAGCGGGCATTGATGAAAAACTGTTTTTT.

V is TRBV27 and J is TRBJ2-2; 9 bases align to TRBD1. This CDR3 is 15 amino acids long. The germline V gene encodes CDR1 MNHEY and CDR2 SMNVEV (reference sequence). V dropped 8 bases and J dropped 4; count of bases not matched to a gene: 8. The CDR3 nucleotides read TGTGCCAGCTATCGGGACAGGGATTCCACCGGGGAGCTGTTTTTT. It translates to CASYRDRDSTGELFF.

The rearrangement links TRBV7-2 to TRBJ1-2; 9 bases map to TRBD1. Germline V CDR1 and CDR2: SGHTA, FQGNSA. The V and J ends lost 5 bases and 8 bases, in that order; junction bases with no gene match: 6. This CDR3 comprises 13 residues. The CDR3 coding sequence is TGTGCCAGCAGCGGGGACAGGGCGACGGGCTACACCTTC. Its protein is CASSGDRATGYTF.

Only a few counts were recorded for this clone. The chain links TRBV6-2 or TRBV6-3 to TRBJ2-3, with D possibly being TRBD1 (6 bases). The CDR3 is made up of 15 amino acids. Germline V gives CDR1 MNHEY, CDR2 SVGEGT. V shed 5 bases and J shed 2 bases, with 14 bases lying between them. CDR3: CASSPGAGFTDTQYF. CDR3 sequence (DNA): TGTGCCAGCAGTCCAGGGGCAGGGTTCACAGATACGCAGTATTTT.

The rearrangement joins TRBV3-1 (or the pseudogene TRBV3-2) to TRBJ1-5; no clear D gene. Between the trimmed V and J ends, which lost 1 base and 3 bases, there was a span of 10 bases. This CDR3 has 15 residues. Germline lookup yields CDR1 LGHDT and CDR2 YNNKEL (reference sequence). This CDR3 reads CASSQGRQTNQPQHF. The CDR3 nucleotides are TGTGCCAGCAGCCAAGGGCGGCAGACCAATCAGCCCCAGCATTTT.

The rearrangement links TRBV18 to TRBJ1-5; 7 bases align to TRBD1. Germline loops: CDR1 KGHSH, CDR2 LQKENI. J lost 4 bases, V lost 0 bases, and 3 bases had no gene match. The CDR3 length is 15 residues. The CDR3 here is CASSPPAGGNQPQHF. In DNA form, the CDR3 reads TGTGCCAGCTCACCACCAGCAGGGGGAAATCAGCCCCAGCATTTT.